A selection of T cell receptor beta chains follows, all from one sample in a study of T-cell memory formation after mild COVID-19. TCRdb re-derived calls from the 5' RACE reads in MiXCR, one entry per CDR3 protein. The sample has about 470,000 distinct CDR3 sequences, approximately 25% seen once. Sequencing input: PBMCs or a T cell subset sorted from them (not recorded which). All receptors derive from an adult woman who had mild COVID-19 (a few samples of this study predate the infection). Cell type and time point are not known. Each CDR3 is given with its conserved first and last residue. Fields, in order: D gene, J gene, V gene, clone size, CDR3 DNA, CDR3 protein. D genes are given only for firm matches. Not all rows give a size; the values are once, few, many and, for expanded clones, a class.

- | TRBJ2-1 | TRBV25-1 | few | TGTGCCAGCAGTGACGCGGGGCGAGGTGAGCAGTTCTTC | CASSDAGRGEQFF
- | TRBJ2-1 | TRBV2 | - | TGTGCCAGCAGTGAAAGGGCTGACCCCTACAATGAGCAGTTCTTC | CASSERADPYNEQFF
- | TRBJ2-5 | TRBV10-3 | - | TGTGCCATCAGTGAAAGGGGGCAAGAGACCCAGTACTTC | CAISERGQETQYF
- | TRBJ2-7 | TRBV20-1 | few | TGCAGTGCTAGCGGGGCCGCCTACGAGCAGTACTTC | CSASGAAYEQYF
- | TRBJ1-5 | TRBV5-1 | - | TGCGCCAGCAGGCACACAGGAGATAGCAATCAGCCCCAGCATTTT | CASRHTGDSNQPQHF
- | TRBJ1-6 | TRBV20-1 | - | TGCAGTGCGCGGACGGCGGGGAATTCACCCCTCCACTTT | CSARTAGNSPLHF
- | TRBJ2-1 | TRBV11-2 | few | TGTGCCAGCAGAGAGGACTTGGCCTACAATGAGCAGTTCTTC | CASREDLAYNEQFF
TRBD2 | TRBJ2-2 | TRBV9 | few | TGTGCCAGCAGCTCACCCCGGGAGGGCAGTATGAACACCGGGGAGCTGTTTTTT | CASSSPREGSMNTGELFF
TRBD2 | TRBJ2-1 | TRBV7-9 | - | TGTGCCAGCAGCTCCTCCGGGACTAGCGGGAGTCAGTTCTTC | CASSSSGTSGSQFF
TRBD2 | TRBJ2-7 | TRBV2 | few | TGTGCCAGCAGGGGAGGGACTAGCGGTTATCCCTACGAGCAGTACTTC | CASRGGTSGYPYEQYF
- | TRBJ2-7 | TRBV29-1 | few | TGCAGCGTTGAAGATAGGGGGGAGGGCGAGCAGTACTTC | CSVEDRGEGEQYF
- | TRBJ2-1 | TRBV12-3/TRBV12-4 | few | TGCGGGAGTAGTTCCTACAATGAGCAGTTCTTC | CGSSSYNEQFF
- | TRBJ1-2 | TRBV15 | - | TGTGCCACCAGCAGCAAATCAGGGATCTATGGCTACACCTTC | CATSSKSGIYGYTF
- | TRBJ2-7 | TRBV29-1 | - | TGCAGCGTTGGGGGGCTCGAGCAGTACTTC | CSVGGLEQYF
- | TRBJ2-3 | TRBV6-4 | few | TGTGCCAGCAGTGACTCCGCAGGGGCCACAGATACGCAGTATTTT | CASSDSAGATDTQYF
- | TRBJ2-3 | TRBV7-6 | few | TGTGCCAGCAGCCCCGGGGCGGGCACAGATACGCAGTATTTT | CASSPGAGTDTQYF
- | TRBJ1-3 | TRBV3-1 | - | TGTGCCAGCACCTCCGGGACCGCCCTTGGAAACACCATATATTTT | CASTSGTALGNTIYF
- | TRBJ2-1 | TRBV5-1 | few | TGCGCCAGCAGCTTGGTGCGGGACTACAATGAGCAGTTCTTC | CASSLVRDYNEQFF
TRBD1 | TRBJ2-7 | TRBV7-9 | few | TGTGCCAGCAGCTTAGCGCAGGGACAGATCTCCTACGAGCAGTACTTC | CASSLAQGQISYEQYF
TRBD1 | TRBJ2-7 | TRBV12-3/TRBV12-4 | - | TGTGCCAGCAGTCCCTTGGGACAGGGCCTATCCTACGAGCAGTACTTC | CASSPLGQGLSYEQYF
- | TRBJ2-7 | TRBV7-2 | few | TGTGCCAGCAGCTTGACCGGGACCGCCGACGAGCAGTACTTC | CASSLTGTADEQYF
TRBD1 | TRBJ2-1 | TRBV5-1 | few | TGCGCCAGCAGCTTGGGGTCTGGACAGGGCTACAATGAGCAGTTCTTC | CASSLGSGQGYNEQFF
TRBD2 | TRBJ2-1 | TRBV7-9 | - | TGTGCCAGCAGCTTCGCGGGGGGAACAAGGAATGAGCAGTTCTTC | CASSFAGGTRNEQFF
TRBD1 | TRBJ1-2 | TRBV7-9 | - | TGTGCCAGCAGCCCGACAGGGAGGAGGGATGGCTACACCTTC | CASSPTGRRDGYTF
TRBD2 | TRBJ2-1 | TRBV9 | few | TGTGCCAGCAGCCGGACTAGCGGGATAAGTGAGCAGTTCTTC | CASSRTSGISEQFF
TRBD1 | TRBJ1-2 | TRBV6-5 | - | TGTGCCAGCAGTTACCAGGGACAGCGGGGTTGGAACTATGGCTACACCTTC | CASSYQGQRGWNYGYTF
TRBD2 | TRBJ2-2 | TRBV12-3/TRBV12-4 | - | TGTGCCAGCAGGGGACTAGCGGGATCGGCCGGGGAGCTGTTTTTT | CASRGLAGSAGELFF